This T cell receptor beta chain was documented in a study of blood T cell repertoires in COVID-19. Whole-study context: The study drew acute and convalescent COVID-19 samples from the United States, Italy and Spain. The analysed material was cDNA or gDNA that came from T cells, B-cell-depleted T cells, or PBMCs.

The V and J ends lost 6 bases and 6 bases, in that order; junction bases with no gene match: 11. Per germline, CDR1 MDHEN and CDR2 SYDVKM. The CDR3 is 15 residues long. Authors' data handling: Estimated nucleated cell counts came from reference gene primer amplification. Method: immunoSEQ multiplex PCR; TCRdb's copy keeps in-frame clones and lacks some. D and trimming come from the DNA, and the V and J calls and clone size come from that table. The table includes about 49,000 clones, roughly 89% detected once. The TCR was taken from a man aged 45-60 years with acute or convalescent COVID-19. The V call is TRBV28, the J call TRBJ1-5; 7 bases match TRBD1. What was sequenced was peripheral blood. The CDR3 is CASSKTGLRPQPQHF. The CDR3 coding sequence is TGTGCCAGCAGCAAGACAGGGCTACGACCTCAGCCCCAGCATTTT.